The TCR beta chain under discussion was sequenced for a study of blood T cell repertoires in COVID-19. Study-level background: The origin of the acute and convalescent COVID-19 samples was the United States, Italy and Spain. T cells, B-cell-depleted T cells, or PBMCs supplied cDNA or gDNA.

The protocol was immunoSEQ multiplex PCR, while the TCRdb copy is restricted to in-frame clones and leaves out a portion. This sample has under 300,000 clones, with over 75% found just once. The germline V gene has CDR1 SGHTA and CDR2 FQGNSA. The germline V and J ends were trimmed by 5 bases and 11 bases, with 19 bases remaining between them. The CDR3 loop spans 14 amino acids. This sequence originates from a human donor in a cohort sampled during active COVID-19. This chain links TRBV7-2 with TRBJ1-3; tentative D call: TRBD1 (6 bases). Material for sequencing was peripheral blood. The DNA for the CDR3 is TGTGCCAGCAGCACACAGGGTTCTGGGGTCTCCATATATTTT. Translated: CASSTQGSGVSIYF.